Sequencing of this TCR beta chain was carried out in a study of regulatory T cells in long-lasting Graves disease. Study-level information: Patients newly diagnosed with Graves' had been on antithyroid drugs for under 3 months. Study-wide results and limits: Patients whose Graves' disease persisted exhibited lower TCR diversity than those newly diagnosed. Accuracy could have been hurt by small sample size.

Described time point: newly diagnosed GD, antithyroid drugs for less than 3 months. PBMC-derived RNA was used for the TCR library. CDR1 is SQVTM, CDR2 ANQGSEA, per germline. The CDR3 spans 13 residues. The germline V and J ends were trimmed by 3 bases and 4 bases, with 13 bases remaining between them. This clonotype was detected only a few times. The antigen is undetermined. Libraries of TCR beta came from iRepertoire HTBI primers plus Arm-PCR of CDR3 regions. TCRdb reprocessed the multiplex PCR reads with MiXCR, giving one entry per CDR3 protein. The table records about 380,000 distinct CDR3 sequences, 15% to 18% of them present only once.

This sample comprised peripheral blood mononuclear cells (PBMCs), obtained at new diagnosis, from a patient treated with antithyroid drugs. The J gene is TRBJ2-7, the V gene TRBV29-1; no clear D gene. The clonotype was recovered from a female donor with Graves disease. CDR3 sequence (DNA): TGCAGCGTTGATACCAAAACAGTTTACGAGCAGTACTTC. Protein product: CSVDTKTVYEQYF.